Listed below are T cell receptor beta chains from one sample, sequenced in a study of OX40 agonist ivuxolimab in advanced cancers. The table came from immunoSEQ multiplex PCR; TCRdb's copy has only in-frame clones and leaves some out. The table includes about 75,000 clones, roughly 88% detected once. The specimen comprised CD4+ or CD8+ T cells sorted from blood, sampled in a trial of the OX40 agonist ivuxolimab. The receptors here all came from an adult with an advanced solid tumor such as melanoma, head and neck, liver or kidney cancer. CDR3s include the opening cysteine and the closing phenylalanine or tryptophan.

v_gene: TRBV5-1; j_gene: TRBJ1-1; len: 15; CDR3aa: CASSLWGAANTEAFF
v_gene: TRBV7-9; j_gene: TRBJ2-5; len: 14; CDR3aa: CASSLTGLGETQYF
v_gene: TRBV2; j_gene: TRBJ1-5; len: 14; CDR3aa: CASSAQGVGQPQHF
v_gene: TRBV7-9; j_gene: TRBJ1-4; len: 14; CDR3aa: CASSLSGSREKLFF
v_gene: TRBV19; j_gene: TRBJ1-1; len: 13; CDR3aa: CASYDRGKTEAFF
v_gene: TRBV30; j_gene: TRBJ1-5; len: 17; CDR3aa: CAWRRTGGTGGGQPQHF
v_gene: TRBV28; j_gene: TRBJ2-1; len: 15; CDR3aa: CASSPGVRARDEQFF
v_gene: TRBV5-5; j_gene: TRBJ1-5; len: 15; CDR3aa: CASSLVGSSNQPQHF
v_gene: TRBV10-3; j_gene: TRBJ1-2; len: 14; CDR3aa: CAISGVEGSYGYTF
v_gene: TRBV6-5; j_gene: TRBJ2-6; len: 14; CDR3aa: CASRRRAGANVLTF
v_gene: TRBV7-2; j_gene: TRBJ1-5; len: 13; CDR3aa: CASSLAFNQPQHF
v_gene: TRBV15; j_gene: TRBJ1-5; len: 15; CDR3aa: CATSNRGSGNQPQHF
v_gene: TRBV5-1; j_gene: TRBJ1-6; len: 12; CDR3aa: CASSRPISPLHF
v_gene: TRBV12-5; j_gene: TRBJ2-1; len: 15; CDR3aa: CASGLFGGVYNEQFF
v_gene: TRBV10-3; j_gene: TRBJ1-1; len: 13; CDR3aa: CAISFRVNTEAFF
v_gene: TRBV19; j_gene: TRBJ2-2; len: 15; CDR3aa: CASSIIARGTGELFF
v_gene: TRBV7-9; j_gene: TRBJ2-1; len: 16; CDR3aa: CASSTQRQSSYNEQFF
v_gene: TRBV6-5; j_gene: TRBJ2-5; len: 14; CDR3aa: CASNERGIGETQYF
v_gene: TRBV6-1; j_gene: TRBJ2-1; len: 15; CDR3aa: CASSEGGGHINEQFF
v_gene: TRBV7-9; j_gene: TRBJ2-5; len: 14; CDR3aa: CASSLFGGGETQYF
v_gene: TRBV5-1; j_gene: TRBJ1-1; len: 15; CDR3aa: CASSLTQGQDTEAFF
v_gene: TRBV11-3; j_gene: TRBJ1-1; len: 13; CDR3aa: CASSLFSNTEAFF
v_gene: TRBV20-1; j_gene: TRBJ1-1; len: 11; CDR3aa: CSLGPNTEAFF
v_gene: TRBV19; j_gene: TRBJ1-2; len: 15; CDR3aa: CASSPSRGGGYGYTF
v_gene: TRBV19; j_gene: TRBJ1-5; len: 15; CDR3aa: CASSATGGRNQPQHF
v_gene: TRBV11-2; j_gene: TRBJ2-3; len: 16; CDR3aa: CASSSPGLAGTDTQYF
v_gene: TRBV7-2; j_gene: TRBJ1-5; len: 16; CDR3aa: CASSLGVGIQGRSQHF
v_gene: TRBV21-1; j_gene: TRBJ1-3; len: 20; CDR3aa: CASSKVVRELEKPSGNTIYF
v_gene: TRBV28; j_gene: TRBJ2-5; len: 13; CDR3aa: CASSLSEKETQYF
v_gene: TRBV4-3; j_gene: TRBJ2-3; len: 17; CDR3aa: CASSQVSTSGSTDTQYF
v_gene: TRBV2; j_gene: TRBJ2-1; len: 15; CDR3aa: CASTPWQGSYNEQFF
v_gene: TRBV2; j_gene: TRBJ1-5; len: 14; CDR3aa: CASSPDSYNQPQHF
v_gene: TRBV10-3; j_gene: TRBJ2-3; len: 17; CDR3aa: CAAGSLRTTGGTDTQYF
v_gene: TRBV30; j_gene: TRBJ1-4; len: 14; CDR3aa: CAREREGEAEKLFF
v_gene: TRBV7-2; j_gene: TRBJ1-3; len: 12; CDR3aa: CASSLSGNTIYF
v_gene: TRBV19; j_gene: TRBJ1-3; len: 13; CDR3aa: CASIEGSGNTIYF
v_gene: TRBV6-5; j_gene: TRBJ1-2; len: 14; CDR3aa: CASSYAGGGYGYTF
v_gene: TRBV5-1; j_gene: TRBJ2-2; len: 16; CDR3aa: CASRPWDRVVSGELFF
v_gene: TRBV7-2; j_gene: TRBJ2-7; len: 15; CDR3aa: CASSRQGLGQAEQYF
v_gene: TRBV29-1; j_gene: TRBJ1-1; len: 14; CDR3aa: CSVGRPLLNTEAFF